The 18 T cell receptor beta chains reported below all come from one sample, sequenced in a study of blood T cell repertoires in COVID-19 (dated by TCRdb to the early 2020s). The method behind the library was the immunoSEQ multiplex PCR assay. The clones in this table, taken by TCRdb from immuneACCESS, are in-frame only. Not every clone is retained; where verified, under half of the shortfall comes from an unresolved V gene, and the cause of the rest is unknown. A total of approximately 49,000 clones appear in this sample, about 63% of them only once. Just under 9% of the sample is held by the ten biggest clonotypes. Sequencing was carried out using peripheral blood. The receptors were sampled from a woman in her seventies with acute or convalescent COVID-19.

The chain joins TRBV6-2 or TRBV6-3 to TRBJ1-1; 7 nucleotides agree with TRBD1. Germline V gene lookup returns CDR1 MNHEY and CDR2 SVGEGT. The length of the CDR3 is 15 residues. The V and J ends lost 5 bases and 5 bases, in that order; junction bases with no gene match: 11. The chain's CDR3 is CASSKNLQGRTEAFF. The CDR3 bases are TGTGCCAGCAGTAAGAATTTACAGGGGAGGACTGAAGCTTTCTTT.

This clone was counted between two and nine times. The V call is TRBV28, the J call TRBJ2-7, with D perhaps TRBD2 (5 bases). The germline V and J ends were trimmed by 5 bases and 3 bases, with 8 bases remaining between them. Per germline, CDR1 MDHEN and CDR2 SYDVKM. This CDR3 has 12 residues. CDR3 bases: TGTGCCAGCAGTCGGGGAAACTACGAGCAGTACTTC. Protein sequence: CASSRGNYEQYF. The complete variable domain, with remaining parts taken from reference TRBV28 and TRBJ2-7, reads DVKVTQSSRYLVKRTGEKVFLECVQDMDHENMFWYRQDPGLGLRLIYFSYDVKMKEKGDIPEGYSVSREKKERFSLILESASTNQTSMYLCASSRGNYEQYFGPGTRLTVT.

This clone was picked up a small number of times. The V gene is TRBV7-9, the J gene TRBJ1-2, with 10 bases lining up with TRBD1. CDR1 and CDR2 from the germline V gene are SEHNR and FQNEAQ (reference sequence). V shed 5 bases and J 4 bases; nucleotides not matched to a gene: 7. The CDR3 runs 15 residues. CDR3 amino acids: CASSAGQGTPYGYTF. The CDR3 coding sequence is TGTGCCAGCAGCGCGGGACAGGGGACGCCCTATGGCTACACCTTC.

The genes are TRBV7-9 and TRBJ2-7, with 7 bases identical to TRBD1. Germline loops: CDR1 SEHNR, CDR2 FQNEAQ (reference sequence). J was trimmed by 4 bases and V by 5 bases; bases with no gene match: 8. The CDR3 has 14 residues. The CDR3 region is CASSLHGTDYEQYF. The CDR3 coding sequence is TGTGCCAGCAGCCTACATGGGACAGATTACGAGCAGTACTTC.

V usage is TRBV6-2 or TRBV6-3 and J usage is TRBJ2-1, with TRBD2 identical over 12 bases. Germline V CDR1 and CDR2: MNHEY, SVGEGT. The CDR3 runs to 21 residues. Trimming took 2 bases from V and 1 from J; bases not matched to a gene: 15. CDR3 amino acids: CASSYQPRGGLAGGSYNEQFF. The CDR3 DNA follows: TGTGCCAGCAGTTACCAACCTCGGGGGGGTCTAGCGGGAGGGTCCTACAATGAGCAGTTCTTC.

J is TRBJ2-3 and V is TRBV5-4; D not resolved. The CDR3 spans 15 residues. Between the trimmed V and J ends, which lost 5 bases and 2 bases, there was a span of 15 bases. The germline gives CDR1 SGHNT, CDR2 YYREEE (reference sequence). Written as DNA, the CDR3 is TGTGCCAGCAGTTTAGACTGGCGGTCCACAGATACGCAGTATTTT. Its translation is CASSLDWRSTDTQYF.

This sequence joins TRBV7-8 and TRBJ2-5, with TRBD2 matching 12 bases. This CDR3 has 16 residues. The germline CDR1 and CDR2 sequences are SGHVS and FQNEAQ. V trimming: 4 bases; J trimming: 5 bases; junction bases outside the gene matches: 8. The CDR3 DNA reads as TGTGCCAGCAGCTCGACTCTAGCGGGAGGGGTGGAGACCCAGTACTTC. Translating it yields CASSSTLAGGVETQYF.

There are many counts of this clone. J is TRBJ1-5 and V is TRBV6-5; TRBD1 might be the D (6 bases). Trimming took off 6 bases at V and 0 bases at J, with 12 bases between the two ends. The germline CDR1 and CDR2 sequences are MNHEY and SVGAGI. This CDR3 region has 15 residues. The CDR3 DNA reads as TGTGCCAGCAGCCGGGACACTTATAGCAATCAGCCCCAGCATTTT. This codes for CASSRDTYSNQPQHF.

This clone turned up a few times. The V and J genes are TRBV9 and TRBJ2-7; possibly TRBD2 for D (6 bases). Germline CDR1 reads SGDLS; CDR2 reads YYNGEE. V was pared by 4 bases and J by 3 bases, with 17 bases between. CDR3 size: 15 residues. CDR3 region: CASSPSPGLHYEQYF. CDR3 bases: TGTGCCAGCAGCCCTAGCCCGGGACTTCACTACGAGCAGTACTTC.

This clone is a singleton in its sample. This chain links TRBV9 with TRBJ1-6; D unresolved. The V end lost 0 bases, the J end lost 7 bases, and 11 bases lay between the germline ends. This CDR3 is 15 amino acids long. The germline V gene has CDR1 SGDLS and CDR2 YYNGEE. This CDR3 reads CASSVALGLNSPLHF. The DNA for the CDR3 is TGTGCCAGCAGCGTAGCTTTAGGACTAAATTCACCCCTCCACTTT.

V is TRBV7-5 and J is TRBJ2-6; the table's D call of TRBD1 was not tested on the DNA. TRBV7-5 is recorded as a pseudogene. CDR3 length: 17 amino acids. The CDR3, as DNA: TGTGCCAGAACTCTACCGTGTAGACAAAGTCGGGCCAACGTCCTGACTTTC. This sequence encodes CARTLPCRQSRANVLTF.

This chain links TRBV19 with TRBJ1-5, with 9 bases identical to TRBD1. Germline CDR1 reads LNHDA; CDR2 reads SQIVND (reference sequence). Trimming took 9 bases from V and 4 from J; bases not matched to a gene: 4. This CDR3 region has 13 residues. CDR3 sequence: CASTTGGNQPQHF. The CDR3, as DNA: TGTGCCAGCACGACAGGGGGTAATCAGCCCCAGCATTTT.

This chain joins TRBV10-1 and TRBJ2-4; TRBD2 matches at 11 bases. CDR1 WNHNN and CDR2 SYGVQD come from the germline V gene (reference sequence). This CDR3 contains 14 residues. With V trimmed by 6 bases and J by 9 bases, 7 bases remained unmatched. The CDR3 protein is CASRLAGARSIQYF. The DNA of the CDR3 is TGCGCCAGCAGACTAGCGGGGGCTAGGAGCATTCAGTACTTC.

This clone showed up many times. V and J are TRBV7-3 and TRBJ1-5; TRBD1 matches 9 bases. Germline V gene lookup returns CDR1 SGHTA and CDR2 FQGTGA. CDR3 size: 13 residues. After removal of 1 base from V and 11 bases from J, the junction contained 3 bases not matched to a gene. CDR3 nucleotides: TGTGCCAGCAGCTTAAGGGACAGGGACGCCCAGCATTTT. Its translation is CASSLRDRDAQHF.

The gene calls are TRBV6-2 or TRBV6-3 and TRBJ1-2; D perhaps matches TRBD1 (6 bases). Germline CDR1 is MNHEY and CDR2 is SVGEGT. The CDR3 loop spans 14 amino acids. Trimming took off 5 bases at V and 4 bases at J, with 14 bases between the two ends. The chain's CDR3 is CASSLPGTFYGYTF. The CDR3 DNA sequence: TGTGCCAGCAGTCTACCCGGGACATTCTATGGCTACACCTTC.

The DNA for the CDR3 is TGCAGCGTTGAACCCTCCTATGGCTACACCTTC. Encoded protein: CSVEPSYGYTF. The chain links TRBV29-1 to TRBJ1-2; D ambiguous. The length of the CDR3 is 11 residues. V lost 2 bases, J lost 4 bases, and 5 bases lay in between. Germline CDR1 SQVTM, CDR2 ANQGSEA.

The table lists this clone with a count of one. The chain joins TRBV2 to TRBJ1-4; D gene ambiguous. V dropped 4 bases and J dropped 8 bases, with 8 bases sitting between them. Germline CDR1 and CDR2: SNHLY and FYNNEI. CDR3 length equals 12 residues. For the CDR3, the DNA is TGTGCCAGCAGTGGGGAGGCCGAAAAACTGTTTTTT. Amino acids: CASSGEAEKLFF. The whole variable domain, filled in from reference TRBV2 and TRBJ1-4, reads EPEVTQTPSHQVTQMGQEVILRCVPISNHLYFYWYRQILGQKVEFLVSFYNNEISEKSEIFDDQFSVERPDGSNFTLKIRSTKLEDSAMYFCASSGEAEKLFFGSGTQLSVL.

In this sample, this clone turned up once. The gene calls are TRBV7-6 and TRBJ1-3; D is ambiguous. The CDR3 has 14 amino acids. Germline CDR1 and CDR2: SGHVS and FNYEAQ. Trimming removed 1 base from V and 2 bases from J, with 6 bases in between. Here the CDR3 DNA reads TGTGCCAGCAGCTTAGTGTCGGCTGGAAACACCATATATTTT. This sequence encodes CASSLVSAGNTIYF.